The rows below give T cell receptor beta chains drawn from one sample of a study of siplizumab effects on memory and regulatory T cells. TCRdb keeps only in-frame clones here, not all; method: immunoSEQ multiplex PCR. The table includes over 100,000 clones, roughly 92% detected once. The sequenced sample consisted of Tregs sorted from blood. Receptors were obtained from a human donor in good health. Each CDR3 is given with its conserved first and last residue. The D gene is left open where the match is weak. The size field is filled for only some rows; it gives once, few, many or a size class.

d_gene	v_gene	abundance	len	j_gene	CDR3aa	CDR3nt
TRBD1	TRBV4-3	-	15	TRBJ2-5	CASSQTMTGLETQYF	TGCGCCAGCAGCCAAACTATGACAGGGCTGGAGACCCAGTACTTC
-	TRBV7-9	-	14	TRBJ1-1	CASSAHGEGTEAFF	TGTGCCAGCAGCGCCCACGGAGAGGGGACTGAAGCTTTCTTT
-	TRBV19	once	16	TRBJ1-3	CASRPRPGDSGNTIYF	TGTGCCAGTAGACCTCGACCCGGAGACTCTGGAAACACCATATATTTT
-	TRBV10-3	-	13	TRBJ1-6	CAISESAYSPLHF	TGTGCCATCAGTGAGTCAGCCTATTCACCCCTCCACTTT
-	TRBV19	-	15	TRBJ2-6	CASSIQGPGANVLTF	TGTGCCAGTAGTATACAGGGTCCCGGGGCCAACGTCCTGACTTTC
-	TRBV19	-	19	TRBJ1-2	CASSIPPLPGQAIFYGYTF	TGTGCCAGTAGTATACCTCCCCTCCCCGGTCAGGCGATTTTCTATGGCTACACCTTC
-	TRBV29-1	-	11	TRBJ1-2	CSVRQIYGYTF	TGCAGCGTTCGACAGATCTATGGCTACACCTTC
TRBD1	TRBV11-3	-	15	TRBJ2-3	CASSKGTGGSDTQYF	TGTGCCAGCAGCAAAGGCACAGGGGGATCAGATACGCAGTATTTT
-	TRBV5-8	-	14	TRBJ1-2	CASSLAQGGYGYTF	TGTGCCAGCAGCTTGGCGCAGGGTGGTTACGGCTACACCTTC
-	TRBV6-5	-	15	TRBJ2-3	CASSYSNPATDTQYF	TGTGCCAGCAGTTACTCGAATCCGGCCACAGATACGCAGTATTTT
TRBD1	TRBV11-2	-	16	TRBJ1-4	CASSSDRGRINEKLFF	TGTGCCAGCAGCTCGGACAGGGGGCGCATTAATGAAAAACTGTTTTTT
-	TRBV7-8	-	15	TRBJ2-2	CASSEMNANTGELFF	TGTGCCAGCAGTGAGATGAACGCGAACACCGGGGAGCTGTTTTTT
-	TRBV7-9	-	13	TRBJ1-4	CASTMGWNEKLFF	TGTGCCAGCACCATGGGGTGGAATGAAAAACTGTTTTTT
-	TRBV10-1	-	13	TRBJ2-2	CASSPAATGELFF	TGCGCCAGCAGCCCCGCGGCCACCGGGGAGCTGTTTTTT
-	TRBV5-1	-	13	TRBJ1-1	CASSLDRGTEAFF	TGCGCCAGCAGCTTGGACCGAGGTACTGAAGCTTTCTTT
TRBD1	TRBV29-1	-	13	TRBJ2-3	CSVGQTSTDTQYF	TGCAGCGTGGGACAGACTAGCACAGATACGCAGTATTTT
-	TRBV19	-	16	TRBJ2-7	CASSPSGASITYEQYF	TGTGCCAGTAGTCCAAGTGGGGCCTCCATCACCTACGAGCAGTACTTC
-	TRBV7-3	-	15	TRBJ2-7	CASSPASGFSYEQYF	TGTGCCAGCAGCCCTGCAAGTGGGTTCTCCTACGAGCAGTACTTC
-	TRBV30	-	14	TRBJ1-3	CAWTGQGRRNTIYF	TGTGCCTGGACGGGGCAGGGGAGGAGAAACACCATATATTTT
-	TRBV11-3	-	13	TRBJ2-7	CASSLVYGTEQYF	TGTGCCAGCAGCTTAGTCTATGGGACAGAGCAGTACTTC
-	TRBV6-5	-	15	TRBJ2-2	CASSYSIPGTGELFF	TGTGCCAGCAGTTACTCGATACCCGGGACCGGGGAGCTGTTTTTT
-	TRBV5-1	-	14	TRBJ2-5	CASSLVGSQETQYF	TGCGCCAGCAGCTTGGTGGGTAGTCAAGAGACCCAGTACTTC
-	TRBV20-1	-	11	TRBJ1-1	CRASGNTEAFF	TGCAGAGCTAGTGGGAACACTGAAGCTTTCTTT
-	TRBV9	-	16	TRBJ2-7	CASSVGVVGSGHEQYF	TGTGCCAGCAGCGTAGGGGTGGTAGGGAGCGGACACGAGCAGTACTTC
TRBD1	TRBV19	-	15	TRBJ2-7	CASSAWTGGEYEQYF	TGTGCCAGTAGTGCCTGGACAGGGGGCGAATACGAGCAGTACTTC
-	TRBV10-2	-	14	TRBJ2-7	CASSESGLSYEQYF	TGCGCCAGCAGTGAGAGCGGGCTCTCCTACGAGCAGTACTTC
-	TRBV13	-	14	TRBJ2-2	CASSRAGVAGELFF	TGTGCCAGCAGCCGAGCAGGGGTGGCAGGGGAGCTGTTTTTT
TRBD1	TRBV5-1	once	16	TRBJ1-1	CASSPRLTGAGTEAFF	TGCGCCAGCAGCCCGCGCTTGACAGGGGCGGGCACTGAAGCTTTCTTT
-	TRBV11-3	-	14	TRBJ1-1	CASSPRGADTEAFF	TGTGCCAGCAGCCCCCGTGGTGCCGACACTGAAGCTTTCTTT
-	TRBV4-1	-	16	TRBJ2-3	CASSQDRSVVADTQYF	TGCGCCAGCAGCCAAGATAGGTCGGTGGTGGCAGATACGCAGTATTTT
-	TRBV12-5	-	13	TRBJ2-7	CASVGRNHYEQYF	TGTGCTAGTGTTGGGAGGAACCACTACGAGCAGTACTTC
-	TRBV5-4	-	13	TRBJ1-1	CASSLGQITEAFF	TGTGCCAGCAGCTTGGGGCAGATCACTGAAGCTTTCTTT
-	TRBV7-9	-	15	TRBJ1-3	CASSLGRGSGNTIYF	TGTGCCAGCAGCTTAGGAAGGGGAAGTGGAAACACCATATATTTT
-	TRBV5-1	-	15	TRBJ2-2	CASSLDLRDTGELFF	TGCGCCAGCAGCTTGGATCTTCGTGACACCGGGGAGCTGTTTTTT
-	TRBV19	-	15	TRBJ2-3	CASSYLGESSDTQYF	TGTGCCAGTAGCTATTTGGGGGAGAGCTCCGATACGCAGTATTTT
-	TRBV6-6	-	10	TRBJ2-1	CASGSLGQFF	TGTGCCTCCGGGAGCCTAGGGCAGTTCTTC
-	TRBV5-4	-	15	TRBJ1-1	CANSKGGGLNTEAFF	TGTGCCAACAGCAAGGGAGGGGGACTGAACACTGAAGCTTTCTTT
-	TRBV7-2	-	17	TRBJ2-2	CASSTRVGRTMAGELFF	TGTGCCAGCAGCACCCGGGTTGGGCGGACTATGGCCGGGGAGCTGTTTTTT
TRBD1	TRBV2	-	13	TRBJ2-7	CASSSQGAGEQYF	TGTGCCAGCAGTAGCCAGGGGGCAGGGGAGCAGTACTTC
-	TRBV20-1	-	10	TRBJ2-5	CSARRETQYF	TGCAGTGCTAGACGTGAGACCCAGTACTTC
TRBD2	TRBV19	-	17	TRBJ2-5	CASSQYHSLAVQETQYF	TGTGCCAGTAGTCAATATCACTCACTAGCGGTTCAAGAGACCCAGTACTTC
-	TRBV30	-	13	TRBJ1-1	CASLEGWRTEAFF	TGTGCCAGCCTTGAGGGGTGGCGGACTGAAGCTTTCTTT